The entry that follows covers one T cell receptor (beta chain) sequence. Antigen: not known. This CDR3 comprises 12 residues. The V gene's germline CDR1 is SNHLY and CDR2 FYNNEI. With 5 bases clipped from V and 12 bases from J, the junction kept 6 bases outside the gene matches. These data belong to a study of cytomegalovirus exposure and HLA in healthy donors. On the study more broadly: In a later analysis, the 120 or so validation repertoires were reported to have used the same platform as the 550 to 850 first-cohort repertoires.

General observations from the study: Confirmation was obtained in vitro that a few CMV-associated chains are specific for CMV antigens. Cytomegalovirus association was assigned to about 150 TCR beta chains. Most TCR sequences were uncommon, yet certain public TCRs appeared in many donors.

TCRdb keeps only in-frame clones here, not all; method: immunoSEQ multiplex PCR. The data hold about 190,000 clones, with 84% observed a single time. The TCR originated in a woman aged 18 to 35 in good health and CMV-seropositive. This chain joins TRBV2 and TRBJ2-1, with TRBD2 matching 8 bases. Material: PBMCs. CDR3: CASSQRGGRQFF. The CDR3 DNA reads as TGTGCCAGCAGTCAACGGGGGGGGCGGCAGTTCTTC.